This section outlines one TCR beta chain sequence together with its context. The sample comes from a study of cytomegalovirus exposure and HLA in healthy donors. The PCR contained 60 Vbeta and 13 Jbeta primers. The method was immunoSEQ multiplex PCR; TCRdb's version includes in-frame clones alone and lacks a portion of them. The data contain approximately 73,000 clones, roughly 63% of them singletons. This CDR3 contains 13 residues. With 7 bases clipped from V and 6 bases from J, the junction kept 11 bases outside the gene matches. In germline, CDR1 is SQVTM, CDR2 ANQGSEA. The TCR originated in a man aged 30 to 39 in good health and CMV-seropositive. The sequenced material came from PBMCs. The gene calls are TRBV29-1 and TRBJ1-2, with TRBD1 identical over 7 bases. The CDR3 coding sequence is TGCAGCGGGGGACAGTTCGAGAGCGATGGCTACACCTTC. Its translation: CSGGQFESDGYTF.